The rows below give T cell receptor beta chains drawn from one sample of a study of long-term antiretroviral therapy in people with HIV. TCRdb's copy holds only in-frame clones and misses some; the assay was immunoSEQ multiplex PCR. The sample lists roughly 15,000 clones, 80% occurring once. The source was unsorted PBMCs, collected 3.2 years before starting antiretroviral therapy. These receptors were collected from a man aged 35 to 55 with HIV. The CDR3 runs from the conserved cysteine through the conserved F or W. The D gene is left open where the match is weak. Part of the rows lack a size; the others show once, few, many or a class for expanded clones.

TRBV19,-,-,TRBJ1-5,TGTGCCAGTAGTATGGGGTCAGGCGGCAATCAGCCCCAGCATTTT,CASSMGSGGNQPQHF
TRBV2,few,TRBD1,TRBJ2-1,TGTGCCACTCGGACAGGGAAAGGGAATGAGCAGTTCTTC,CATRTGKGNEQFF
TRBV2,-,-,TRBJ1-3,TGTGCCAGCAGTGACCCCGTCGGAGGCTCTGGAAACACCATATATTTT,CASSDPVGGSGNTIYF
TRBV27,-,-,TRBJ2-1,TGTGCCAGCACCTACTCCGACTTGGCCAATGAGCAGTTCTTC,CASTYSDLANEQFF
TRBV2,-,-,TRBJ2-7,TGTGCCAGCAGTGGGGAGCGGTACTCCTACGAGCAGTACTTC,CASSGERYSYEQYF
TRBV7-8,-,-,TRBJ1-2,TGTGCCAGCAGTGGGGGGGTCGGCTATGGCTACACCTTC,CASSGGVGYGYTF
TRBV5-1,-,-,TRBJ1-2,TGCGCCAGCAGCGCCTACTCTAACTATGGCTACACCTTC,CASSAYSNYGYTF
TRBV5-1,-,TRBD2,TRBJ2-6,TGCGCCAGCAGCTCGGGAGGACACCTTAGCTCTGGGGCCAACGTCCTGACTTTC,CASSSGGHLSSGANVLTF
TRBV9,-,-,TRBJ2-6,TGTGCCAGTGGGTTAGGGGCTGGGGCCAACGTCCTGACTTTC,CASGLGAGANVLTF
TRBV11-2,-,-,TRBJ1-1,TGTGCCAGCAGCCTACAGCGGAACACTGAAGCTTTCTTT,CASSLQRNTEAFF
TRBV15,-,-,TRBJ2-7,TGTGCCACCAGCAGAGCCCAGCCCAGTACCCTCTCCTACGAGCAGTACTTC,CATSRAQPSTLSYEQYF
TRBV7-3,few,-,TRBJ2-7,TGTGCCAGCAGCCCGGGACCGCGGCTTCAGCAGTACTTC,CASSPGPRLQQYF
TRBV20-1,few,-,TRBJ1-2,TGCAGTGCTAAGGACTATGGCTACACCTTC,CSAKDYGYTF
TRBV11-3,-,-,TRBJ2-7,TGTGCCAGCAGCTTTCTTACAGGATCCTCCTACGAGCAGTACTTC,CASSFLTGSSYEQYF
TRBV30,-,-,TRBJ1-1,TGTGCCTGGAGTCTGGGCGGGAACACTGAAGCTTTCTTT,CAWSLGGNTEAFF
TRBV5-1,few,-,TRBJ1-1,TGCGCCAGCAGCCGGGGGAACACTGAAGCTTTCTTT,CASSRGNTEAFF
TRBV7-3,-,-,TRBJ1-1,TGTGCCAGCAGCTTACAGAGGAATACTGAAGCTTTCTTT,CASSLQRNTEAFF
TRBV27,-,-,TRBJ2-3,TGTGCCAGCAGTTTTCTAACAGGGGGGGTGGGCACAGATACGCAGTATTTT,CASSFLTGGVGTDTQYF
TRBV5-6,-,-,TRBJ1-2,TGTGCCAGCAGCTCCGACTGGGCCTGGGAGGGCTACACCTTC,CASSSDWAWEGYTF
TRBV5-1,-,TRBD1,TRBJ1-1,TGCGCCAGCAGCCGTGACAGGGGGGACACTGAAGCTTTCTTT,CASSRDRGDTEAFF
TRBV19,-,-,TRBJ2-7,TGTGCCAGTAGTATAGATCTCGCGGGCTACGAGCAGTACTTC,CASSIDLAGYEQYF
TRBV7-9,-,-,TRBJ1-1,TGTGCCAGCAGCTTAGGGGGGGCGGCTGAAGCTTTCTTT,CASSLGGAAEAFF
TRBV5-5,-,TRBD1,TRBJ2-3,TGTGCCAGCAGCGGTCTGGTACAGGGGACAGATACGCAGTATTTT,CASSGLVQGTDTQYF
TRBV14,-,-,TRBJ1-6,TGTGCCAGCAGCCAACTCCTTCATTCACCCCTCCACTTT,CASSQLLHSPLHF
TRBV19,once,-,TRBJ1-5,TGTGCCAGTACGGACACAGAAACGTCGGGAAATCAGCCCCAGCATTTT,CASTDTETSGNQPQHF
TRBV19,once,-,TRBJ1-1,TGTGCCAGTAGTCCGGGACGGTTGAACACTGAAGCTTTCTTT,CASSPGRLNTEAFF
TRBV6-1,-,-,TRBJ1-5,TGTGCCAGCAGTGGCGCGTCCACAGGAGGGGGGAATCAGCCCCAGCATTTT,CASSGASTGGGNQPQHF
TRBV7-9,-,-,TRBJ1-2,TGTGCCAGCAGGAGCGGGACTGTGCTAGGCTACACCTTC,CASRSGTVLGYTF
TRBV27,-,-,TRBJ1-5,TGTGCCAGCAGTTCCGCAGGGAATCAGCCCCAGCATTTT,CASSSAGNQPQHF
TRBV5-1,-,-,TRBJ1-2,TGCGCCAGCAGCTTGAACCCTTACACCGGGACGAACTATGGCTACACCTTC,CASSLNPYTGTNYGYTF
TRBV4-1,-,-,TRBJ2-2,TGCGCCAGCAGTCAACAGGAGAACACCGGGGAGCTGTTTTTT,CASSQQENTGELFF
TRBV30,-,TRBD1,TRBJ1-3,TGTGCCTGGAGTCGGGACAGGACCCCTCTGGCCTCTGTCTCTGGAAACACCATATATTTT,CAWSRDRTPLASVSGNTIYF
TRBV4-1,-,-,TRBJ1-1,TGCGCCAGCAGCCAAGGAACAGGGCGTTATACTGAAGCTTTCTTT,CASSQGTGRYTEAFF
TRBV4-1,-,-,TRBJ2-2,TGCGCCAGCAGCCAAGCTGGAGCCATTTCGAACACCGGGGAGCTGTTTTTT,CASSQAGAISNTGELFF
TRBV5-6,-,-,TRBJ2-7,TGTGCCAGCAGCTTGGAGGGTTTGGCAGCCGGGGACGAGCAGTACTTC,CASSLEGLAAGDEQYF
TRBV2,-,TRBD1,TRBJ1-2,TGTGCCAGCAGCCTACAACAGGGGAACCTCTATGGCTACACCTTC,CASSLQQGNLYGYTF